This section outlines one T cell receptor beta chain sequence together with its context. Its antigen remains unidentified. Trimming pared 5 bases from V and 4 bases from J, leaving 10 bases between. Per the germline V gene, CDR1 is DFQATT and CDR2 is SNEGSKA (reference sequence). CDR3 length: 12 amino acids. This specimen comes from a study of response to subunit inactivated influenza vaccine. Whole-study results and caveats: That few new T cells are recruited by each seasonal influenza vaccination was the authors' suggestion.

TCRdb fed the RT-PCR reads into MiXCR, producing one record per CDR3 protein. The sample carries some 850,000 distinct CDR3 sequences, around 18% recorded once. The specimen comprised PBMCs from blood, sampled roughly 5 days after vaccination. This TCR came from a man in his forties or fifties who received an inactivated influenza vaccine. The chain joins TRBV20-1 to TRBJ2-3; possible D gene TRBD2, 5 bases. The DNA of the CDR3 is TGCAGTGCTCCCCGGAGGTCAGATACGCAGTATTTT. Its protein is CSAPRRSDTQYF.